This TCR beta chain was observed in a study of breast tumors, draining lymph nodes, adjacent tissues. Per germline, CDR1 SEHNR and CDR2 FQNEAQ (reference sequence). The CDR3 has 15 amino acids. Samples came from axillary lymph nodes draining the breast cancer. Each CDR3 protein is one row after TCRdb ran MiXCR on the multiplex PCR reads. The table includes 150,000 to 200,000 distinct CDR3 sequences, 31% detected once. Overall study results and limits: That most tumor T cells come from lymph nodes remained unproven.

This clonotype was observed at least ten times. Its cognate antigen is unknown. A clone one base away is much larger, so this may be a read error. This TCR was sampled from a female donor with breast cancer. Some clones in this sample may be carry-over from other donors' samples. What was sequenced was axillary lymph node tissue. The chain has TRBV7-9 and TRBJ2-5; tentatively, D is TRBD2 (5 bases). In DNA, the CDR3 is TGTGCCAGCAGCCCCCAGCGATCAGGAGGCGAGACCCAGCACTTC. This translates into CASSPQRSGGETQHF.